The 17 T cell receptor beta chains given below trace back to one sample, sequenced in a study of T cells after yellow fever vaccination. TCRdb reanalysed the 5' RACE reads using MiXCR and keeps one entry per CDR3 protein. The sample holds 450,000 to 650,000 distinct CDR3 sequences, just over 20% seen once. This sample comprised PBMCs, obtained roughly 20 days after the first yellow fever vaccination. Every receptor here comes from a man aged 18 to 30 who received the YFV17D yellow fever vaccine.

The V and J genes are TRBV7-3 and TRBJ2-7; TRBD1 matches at 8 bases. The CDR3 is 13 residues long. V shed 5 bases, J shed 6 bases, and the junction held 6 bases outside the gene matches. Per germline, CDR1 SGHTA and CDR2 FQGTGA. CDR3 residues: CASSPGQGLEQYV. The CDR3 DNA reads TGTGCCAGCAGCCCAGGACAGGGCCTCGAGCAGTACGTC.

This clonotype has a handful of counts. The chain employs TRBV20-1 and TRBJ1-2; D is ambiguous. The CDR3 runs to 12 residues. The V gene's germline CDR1 is DFQATT and CDR2 SNEGSKA (reference sequence). V lost 6 bases and J 4 bases, leaving 12 bases between the germline ends. The chain's CDR3 is CSAQRSTYGYTF. The CDR3 coding sequence is TGCAGTGCGCAGAGGAGTACCTATGGCTACACCTTC.

This clonotype was counted between two and nine times. Written as DNA, the CDR3 is TGTGCCAGCAGTTTATGGGGCCTTTTGGAGCAGTACTTC. Protein: CASSLWGLLEQYF. The J gene is TRBJ2-7, the V gene TRBV12-3 or TRBV12-4; tentative D call: TRBD1 (5 bases). The CDR3 spans 13 residues. V was trimmed by 2 bases and J by 7 bases, leaving 12 bases between them.

Here the CDR3 reads CASGLVLHATDTQYF. CDR3 DNA: TGTGCTAGTGGTTTGGTACTCCACGCCACAGATACGCAGTATTTT. V is TRBV12-5 and J is TRBJ2-3; D gene unclear. Germline values: CDR1 LGHNT, CDR2 FRNRAP. Trimming stripped 0 bases from V and 2 bases from J, with 9 bases between. The CDR3 totals 15 residues.

This clonotype was seen more than once but under ten times. The chain carries TRBV7-2 and TRBJ2-7; no firm D call. Germline CDR1 is SGHTA and CDR2 is FQGNSA. Trimming took 0 bases from V and 7 from J, leaving 19 bases between them. The CDR3 spans 16 residues. CDR3 DNA sequence: TGTGCCAGCAGCTTAGCTTCTGACCGGAGTGGAGCAGAGCAGTACTTC. This sequence encodes CASSLASDRSGAEQYF.

CDR3 sequence reads: CASSPREGGGYTF. DNA of the CDR3: TGTGCCAGCAGTCCCCGGGAGGGCGGAGGCTACACCTTC. The genes are TRBV12-3 or TRBV12-4 and TRBJ1-2; no firm D call. The CDR3 contains 13 residues. V shed 5 bases and J shed 8 bases, with 15 bases lying between them.

The chain employs TRBV7-2 and TRBJ2-3; the D gene is possibly TRBD2 (5 bases). The CDR3 totals 16 residues. The V and J ends lost 5 bases and 4 bases respectively, with 19 bases between them. Looked up from germline, CDR1 is SGHTA and CDR2 is FQGNSA. The CDR3 nucleotides are TGTGCCAGCAGCCCCAGATACAGCGGAGGAGCAGATACGCAGTATTTT. The encoded protein is CASSPRYSGGADTQYF.

This rearrangement joins TRBV3-1 to TRBJ2-5, with no clear D. Between the trimmed V and J ends, which lost 0 bases and 11 bases, there was a span of 13 bases. The CDR3 is made up of 13 amino acids. CDR1 is LGHDT, CDR2 YNNKEL, per germline (reference sequence). CDR3 in DNA: TGTGCCAGCAGCCAAGAAGCCCGGCGAGGTCAGTACTTC. It specifies CASSQEARRGQYF.

This clonotype was detected only a few times. V and J are TRBV5-1 and TRBJ1-1, with D tentatively TRBD1 (6 bases). Germline V CDR1 and CDR2: SGHRS, YFSETQ. Trimming took 7 bases from V and 8 from J, leaving 15 bases between them. The CDR3 has 12 residues. CDR3 bases: TGCGCCAGCTCCGTGGCCGGGACAGAAGCTTTCTTT. Its protein is CASSVAGTEAFF.

The chain employs TRBV12-3 or TRBV12-4 and TRBJ1-2; no firm D call. V dropped 3 bases and J dropped 4 bases, with 9 bases sitting between them. The CDR3 has 13 residues. The CDR3 sequence is CASSFEGSYGYTF. CDR3 DNA: TGTGCCAGCAGTTTTGAGGGCAGCTATGGCTACACCTTC.

This clonotype was picked up a small number of times. This chain joins TRBV12-3 or TRBV12-4 and TRBJ2-7; D possibly corresponds to TRBD1 (6 bases). There are 12 residues in the CDR3. Between the trimmed V and J ends, which lost 3 bases and 4 bases, there was a span of 7 bases. The CDR3 loop reads CASSFRGYEQYV. CDR3 nucleotide sequence: TGTGCCAGCAGTTTTAGGGGGTACGAGCAGTACGTC.

V usage is TRBV10-3 and J usage is TRBJ1-2; D ambiguous. The germline gives CDR1 ENHRY, CDR2 SYGVKD. The V and J ends lost 10 bases and 0 bases respectively, with 15 bases between them. This CDR3 contains 14 residues. The CDR3 is CASSGLNSNYGYTF. CDR3 sequence (DNA): TGTGCCAGCAGCGGACTGAACTCTAACTATGGCTACACCTTC.

This clonotype has a handful of counts. The rearrangement joins TRBV6-6 to TRBJ2-5; D gene unclear. The CDR3 is 12 residues long. Trimming took 6 bases from V and 5 from J, leaving 10 bases between them. Germline lookup yields CDR1 MNHNY and CDR2 SVGAGI (reference sequence). CDR3 coding DNA: TGTGCCAGCAGAACACTGCCTGAGACCCAGTACTTC. It translates to CASRTLPETQYF.

This clonotype occurred a few times. The chain couples TRBV12-3 or TRBV12-4 to TRBJ2-7, with D tentatively TRBD2 (5 bases). V was trimmed by 5 bases and J by 2 bases, leaving 31 bases between them. The CDR3 length is 20 residues. In DNA form, the CDR3 reads TGTGCCAGCAGTCCCTTTGCGGGTGGTCCCGGGTCCTACTTCGCCTACGAGCAGTACGTC. Protein: CASSPFAGGPGSYFAYEQYV.

At least ten counts were recorded for this clonotype. The chain uses TRBV29-1 and TRBJ1-1; D is unclear. Germline lookup yields CDR1 SQVTM and CDR2 ANQGSEA. V lost 3 bases, J lost 3 bases, and 11 bases lay in between. The CDR3 contains 13 residues. The CDR3 region has the DNA TGCAGCGTTGAGAAGGGTTGGGACACTGAAGCTTTCTTT. This sequence encodes CSVEKGWDTEAFF.

J is TRBJ2-7 and V is TRBV20-1; D unclear. Germline V gene sequence: CDR1 DFQATT, CDR2 SNEGSKA (reference sequence). CDR3 length: 14 amino acids. The V end lost 3 bases, the J end lost 4 bases, and 16 bases lay between the germline ends. The DNA of the CDR3 is TGCAGTGCTAGCCGCACCCGGCGAGTATACGAGCAGTACGTC. Residues: CSASRTRRVYEQYV.

The chain recombines TRBV5-6 with TRBJ2-5; 10 bases agree with TRBD2. V lost 0 bases to trimming and J lost 1 base; unmatched junction nucleotides: 6. Germline V gives CDR1 SGHDT, CDR2 YYEEEE. CDR3 length: 17 amino acids. Here the CDR3 DNA reads TGTGCCAGCAGCTTGGCCGGGGCTAGCGGGGGCCAAGAGACCCAGTACTTC. Its translation: CASSLAGASGGQETQYF. Full variable domain (remainder filled in from reference TRBV5-6 and TRBJ2-5): DAGVTQSPTHLIKTRGQQVTLRCSPKSGHDTVSWYQQALGQGPQFIFQYYEEEERQRGNFPDRFSGHQFPNYSSELNVNALLLGDSALYLCASSLAGASGGQETQYFGPGTRLLVL.